Presented here are 29 T cell receptor beta chains from one specimen sequenced in a study of blood T cells in healthy people across ages. The use of a sample-barcoded 5' primer and a J-beta primer mix characterized a second PCR of 7 to 11 cycles. TCRdb re-derived calls from the 5' RACE reads in MiXCR, one entry per CDR3 protein. In the table there are under 2 million distinct CDR3 sequences, 34% of which are singletons. Source material: blood. The receptors were gathered from a woman younger than 45 in good health.

This clonotype was counted a few times. This chain uses TRBV13 with TRBJ1-5; D is unclear. The CDR3 runs 14 residues. Germline CDR1 PRHDT, CDR2 FYEKMQ (reference sequence). V dropped 4 bases and J dropped 2 bases, with 9 bases sitting between them. CDR3 protein: CASSSGYGNQPQHF. CDR3 in DNA: TGTGCCAGCAGCTCAGGCTATGGCAATCAGCCCCAGCATTTT.

This clonotype was seen a handful of times. The chain couples TRBV7-6 to TRBJ2-5; D is undetermined. CDR1 and CDR2 (germline): SGHVS, FNYEAQ. V lost 4 bases and J lost 0, with 9 bases in between. There are 14 residues in the CDR3. The CDR3 DNA is TGTGCCAGCAGCTCACTTCCGTACCAAGAGACCCAGTACTTC. Its protein product is CASSSLPYQETQYF.

The CDR3 sequence: CASSLSGGKAEQFF. The DNA for the CDR3 is TGCGCCAGCAGCCTTAGCGGGGGTAAGGCTGAGCAGTTCTTC. J is TRBJ2-1 and V is TRBV4-3; 9 positions agree with TRBD2. V shed 4 bases and J 9 bases; nucleotides not matched to a gene: 7. The CDR3 is 14 residues long. Germline CDR1 is LGHNA and CDR2 is YSLEER.

The sample holds many counts of this clonotype. This sequence joins TRBV7-2 and TRBJ1-1; the match to TRBD1 covers 8 bases. The V segment lost 5 bases and the J segment 5 bases; nucleotides outside the gene matches: 7. The CDR3 is made up of 14 amino acids. Germline values: CDR1 SGHTA, CDR2 FQGNSA. CDR3 nucleotides: TGTGCCAGCAGCAAACAGGGGGGGGATACTGAAGCTTTCTTT. Translation gives CASSKQGGDTEAFF. The full variable domain, completed using reference TRBV7-2 and TRBJ1-1, is GAGVSQSPSNKVTEKGKDVELRCDPISGHTALYWYRQSLGQGLEFLIYFQGNSAPDKSGLPSDRFSAERTGGSVSTLTIQRTQQEDSAVYLCASSKQGGDTEAFFGQGTRLTVV.

As regards this clonotype: A much larger clone sits a single nucleotide away, making a read error possible. The chain carries TRBV29-1 and TRBJ2-7; TRBD1 or TRBD2 may be the D gene (5 bases each). The V and J ends lost 4 bases and 2 bases respectively, with 15 bases between them. Germline V gene data show CDR1 as SQVTM and CDR2 as ANQGSEA. This CDR3 comprises 14 residues. The CDR3 loop is CSVAGAAAPYEQYF. The CDR3 region has the DNA TGCAGCGTTGCTGGGGCAGCGGCACCCTACGAGCAGTACTTC.

This clonotype appeared a single time. The junction departs from germline at one end; a sequencing error may be responsible. This rearrangement joins TRBV20-1 to TRBJ2-1; the D is unclear. This CDR3 region has 11 residues. CDR1 DFQATT and CDR2 SNEGSKA come from the germline V gene (reference sequence). CDR3 sequence reads: CSAGKANGQFF. As DNA, the CDR3 is TGCAGTGCGGGGAAAGCGAATGGGCAGTTCTTC.

This clonotype was observed a handful of times. This chain joins TRBV10-3 and TRBJ2-7; no firm D call. Germline CDR1 reads ENHRY; CDR2 reads SYGVKD. V gave up 0 bases and J gave up 6 bases, with 15 bases separating them. CDR3 length: 15 amino acids. This chain's CDR3 is CAISESIIFGVEQYF. CDR3 DNA: TGTGCCATCAGTGAGTCGATAATTTTTGGGGTCGAGCAGTACTTC.

This clonotype was seen a single time. The chain couples TRBV6-4 to TRBJ2-2; tentative D call: TRBD2 (6 bases). This CDR3 comprises 16 residues. The germline V gene encodes CDR1 MRHNA and CDR2 SNTAGT. Trimming removed 0 bases at V and 0 bases at J, with 8 bases between. CDR3 coding DNA: TGTGCCAGCAGTGACTCGAGACTAGCGAACACCGGGGAGCTGTTTTTT. Protein: CASSDSRLANTGELFF.

This clonotype was found many times. The chain carries TRBV7-9 and TRBJ2-5; TRBD2 matches 7 bases. V shed 0 bases, J shed 2 bases, and the junction held 0 bases outside the gene matches. The germline CDR1 and CDR2 sequences are SEHNR and FQNEAQ (reference sequence). This CDR3 is 14 amino acids long. The CDR3 here is CASSLASGQETQYF. CDR3 sequence (DNA): TGTGCCAGCAGCTTAGCTAGCGGGCAAGAGACCCAGTACTTC. Supplemented by reference TRBV7-9 and TRBJ2-5, the full variable domain reads DTGVSQNPRHKITKRGQNVTFRCDPISEHNRLYWYRQTLGQGPEFLTYFQNEAQLEKSRLLSDRFSAERPKGSFSTLEIQRTEQGDSAMYLCASSLASGQETQYFGPGTRLLVL.

This sequence joins TRBV27 and TRBJ1-1; perhaps TRBD1 as D (5 bases). V was pared by 5 bases and J by 4 bases, with 14 bases between. The CDR3 sequence is 14 residues long. Germline CDR1 and CDR2: MNHEY and SMNVEV (reference sequence). DNA of the CDR3: TGTGCCAGCAGTCGGACGAGGGGCGGCACTGAAGCTTTCTTT. This codes for CASSRTRGGTEAFF.

There are a few counts of this clonotype. The CDR3 is CASRNPGLNYGYTF. The CDR3 DNA follows: TGTGCCAGCAGAAACCCGGGACTCAACTATGGCTACACCTTC. This rearrangement joins TRBV28 to TRBJ1-2; D is perhaps TRBD1 (5 bases). The CDR3 consists of 14 residues. Germline V lookup: CDR1 MDHEN, CDR2 SYDVKM. Trimming removed 6 bases from V and 2 bases from J, with 13 bases in between.

A note on this clonotype: Compared with germline, one end of the junction differs, possibly owing to a read error. V usage is TRBV6-6 and J usage is TRBJ1-6; D is unresolved. The CDR3 is 13 amino acids. Germline CDR1 is MNHNY and CDR2 is SVGAGI (reference sequence). CDR3 loop: CASSKDGNSPLPF. The CDR3 bases are TGTGCCAGCAGTAAGGATGGTAATTCACCCCTCCCCTTT.

This clonotype was counted only a few times. The CDR3 region has the DNA TGTGCCAGCAGCGACGCCGGAAGGGGGCATTACAATGAGCAGTTCTTC. Its protein is CASSDAGRGHYNEQFF. This chain links TRBV5-5 with TRBJ2-1, with 7 bases lining up with TRBD1. This CDR3 comprises 16 residues. Trimming took 4 bases from V and 4 from J; bases not matched to a gene: 11. CDR1 SGHKS and CDR2 YYEKEE come from the germline V gene (reference sequence).

V is TRBV11-2 and J is TRBJ1-4, with a possible D match to TRBD1 (5 bases). This CDR3 region has 16 residues. Trimming cost V 2 bases and J 4 bases, with 14 bases left between them. Germline lookup yields CDR1 SGHAT and CDR2 FQNNGV. CDR3 sequence reads: CASSLRPQGLNEKLFF. The CDR3 region has the DNA TGTGCCAGCAGCTTACGGCCGCAGGGACTTAATGAAAAACTGTTTTTT. Together with reference TRBV11-2 and TRBJ1-4, the CDR3 gives the full variable domain: EAGVAQSPRYKIIEKRQSVAFWCNPISGHATLYWYQQILGQGPKLLIQFQNNGVVDDSQLPKDRFSAERLKGVDSTLKIQPAKLEDSAVYLCASSLRPQGLNEKLFFGSGTQLSVL.

Of note for this clonotype: At one end, the junction sequence differs from germline, possibly due to a read error. J is TRBJ1-1 and V is TRBV4-1; 8 bases are a match to TRBD1. The CDR3 is 16 residues long. Germline CDR1 MGHRA, CDR2 YSYEKL. The CDR3 coding sequence is TGCACCAGCAGCCAAGCGGGGACAGGCTTGTGGACTGAAGCTTTCTTT. This sequence encodes CTSSQAGTGLWTEAFF.

This clonotype was found a few times. The chain has TRBV28 and TRBJ2-1; D is undetermined. There are 12 residues in the CDR3. Germline loops: CDR1 MDHEN, CDR2 SYDVKM. Trimming removed 2 bases from V and 8 bases from J, with 7 bases in between. CDR3 loop: CASSLPHYEQFF. The CDR3 DNA reads as TGTGCCAGCAGTTTACCCCACTATGAGCAGTTCTTC.

This clonotype showed up just a few times. The chain combines TRBV4-1 with TRBJ2-1; TRBD1 matches 9 bases. Trimming removed 4 bases from V and 1 base from J; junction bases left unmatched: 8. Germline V gene data show CDR1 as MGHRA and CDR2 as YSYEKL. The CDR3 runs 17 residues. In DNA form, the CDR3 reads TGCGCCAGCAGCCGTGTTAGTGGGACAGGGTCCTACAATGAGCAGTTCTTC. This sequence encodes CASSRVSGTGSYNEQFF.

This clonotype came up a few times. DNA for the CDR3: TGTGCCTGGAGTGTACAGGGGGCAAGGGCCCAGCATTTT. Encoded protein: CAWSVQGARAQHF. The chain recombines TRBV30 with TRBJ1-5, with TRBD1 matching over 9 bases. With 0 bases clipped from V and 11 bases from J, the junction kept 5 bases outside the gene matches. The germline CDR1 and CDR2 sequences are GTSNPN and SVGIG (reference sequence). This CDR3 is built from 13 residues.

A few counts support this clonotype. V is TRBV7-9 and J is TRBJ2-4; 8 bases fit TRBD2. V lost 3 bases and J lost 8; bases outside the gene matches: 12. Germline CDR1 and CDR2: SEHNR and FQNEAQ (reference sequence). The CDR3 covers 16 residues. The CDR3 loop is CASSFRLAGPGDIQYF. The CDR3 DNA reads TGTGCCAGCAGCTTTAGGCTAGCGGGCCCCGGGGACATTCAGTACTTC.

This chain uses TRBV28 with TRBJ2-7, with TRBD2 as a possible D gene (7 bases). Germline CDR1 and CDR2: MDHEN and SYDVKM. V shed 5 bases and J shed 6 bases, with 20 bases lying between them. The CDR3 is 15 residues long. CDR3 in DNA: TGTGCCAGCAGTCCTCTGGACGGGGGGCGAGGCGAGCAGTACTTC. Its protein product is CASSPLDGGRGEQYF.

The J gene is TRBJ2-7, the V gene TRBV28; TRBD1 agrees at 11 bases. Judging by the DNA end, TRBJ2-5 fits better; the J call may be wrong. Germline CDR1 MDHEN, CDR2 SYDVKM. The CDR3 is 16 amino acids. The CDR3 spells CASSRGQGGVLETQYF. In nucleotides, the CDR3 is TGTGCCAGCAGTCGGGGACAGGGGGGTGTTTTAGAGACCCAGTACTTC.

As concerns this clonotype: An end of the junction does not agree with germline; a read error may underlie this. In DNA, the CDR3 is TGTGCCGGCAGCGGGACTAGCAGTGAGCAGTTCTTC. Translation gives CAGSGTSSEQFF. V and J are TRBV9 and TRBJ2-1; TRBD2 agrees at 9 bases. Germline lookup yields CDR1 SGDLS and CDR2 YYNGEE. The CDR3 is 12 residues long.

The chain uses TRBV4-1 and TRBJ2-3; D perhaps matches TRBD1 (7 bases). The CDR3 has 17 residues. The V end lost 2 bases, the J end lost 3 bases, and 18 bases lay between the germline ends. The germline CDR1 and CDR2 sequences are MGHRA and YSYEKL. The CDR3 loop is CASSQTVGGGKTDTQYF. The CDR3 region has the DNA TGCGCCAGCAGCCAAACCGTCGGAGGGGGCAAAACAGATACGCAGTATTTT.

In this sample, this clonotype turned up a few times. The V and J genes are TRBV12-3 or TRBV12-4 and TRBJ1-2; D is unclear. The V end lost 0 bases, the J end lost 2 bases, and 7 bases lay between the germline ends. The CDR3 is 14 amino acids. CDR3 in DNA: TGTGCCAGCAGTTTAGCGCGCCCCAACTATGGCTACACCTTC. It encodes CASSLARPNYGYTF.

V and J are TRBV19 and TRBJ2-2; possibly TRBD1 for D (6 bases). The germline V gene has CDR1 LNHDA and CDR2 SQIVND (reference sequence). The CDR3 extends over 15 amino acids. With 6 bases removed from V and 2 bases from J, the gap between germline ends came to 13 bases. CDR3 protein: CASRQDRINTGELFF. The CDR3 DNA follows: TGTGCCAGTAGACAGGACAGAATTAACACCGGGGAGCTGTTTTTT. The entire variable domain, with the rest obtained from reference TRBV19 and TRBJ2-2, is as follows: DGGITQSPKYLFRKEGQNVTLSCEQNLNHDAMYWYRQDPGQGLRLIYYSQIVNDFQKGDIAEGYSVSREKKESFPLTVTSAQKNPTAFYLCASRQDRINTGELFFGEGSRLTVL.

The rearrangement uses TRBV4-2 and TRBJ2-1; D remains ambiguous. V lost 4 bases, J lost 2 bases, and 12 bases lay in between. There are 15 residues in the CDR3. Germline CDR1 reads LGHNA; CDR2 reads YNFKEQ. CDR3 region: CASSPSVRAYNEQFF. The CDR3 DNA reads as TGTGCCAGCAGCCCGTCCGTCCGGGCCTACAATGAGCAGTTCTTC.

The rearrangement joins TRBV27 to TRBJ2-7; 8 nucleotides match TRBD1. This CDR3 comprises 14 residues. The germline gives CDR1 MNHEY, CDR2 SMNVEV (reference sequence). Germline trimming cut 6 bases from V and 0 bases from J; bases unmatched to any gene: 4. This chain's CDR3 is CASSDRGLSYEQYF. DNA of the CDR3: TGTGCCAGCAGCGACAGGGGCCTCTCCTACGAGCAGTACTTC.

Here the CDR3 reads CASSLSRGSSYNEQYF. The CDR3 DNA reads TGTGCCAGCAGCTTGTCCCGGGGCAGCTCCTACAATGAGCAGTACTTC. The J gene is TRBJ2-7, the V gene TRBV5-5; D is perhaps TRBD1 or TRBD2 (5 bases each). Trimming shortened V by 1 base and J by 7 bases, and 21 bases separated the two germline ends. CDR3 length: 16 residues. Germline-derived CDR1 and CDR2 are SGHKS and YYEKEE (reference sequence).

This chain connects TRBV10-3 to TRBJ2-6; D remains unclear. V was clipped by 4 bases and J by 4 bases, with 14 bases between them. CDR1 is ENHRY, CDR2 SYGVKD, per germline. This CDR3 contains 16 residues. CDR3 sequence (DNA): TGTGCCATCAGTGTTGAGAGAGAAACCGGGGCCAACGTCCTGACTTTC. Translated, it gives CAISVERETGANVLTF.